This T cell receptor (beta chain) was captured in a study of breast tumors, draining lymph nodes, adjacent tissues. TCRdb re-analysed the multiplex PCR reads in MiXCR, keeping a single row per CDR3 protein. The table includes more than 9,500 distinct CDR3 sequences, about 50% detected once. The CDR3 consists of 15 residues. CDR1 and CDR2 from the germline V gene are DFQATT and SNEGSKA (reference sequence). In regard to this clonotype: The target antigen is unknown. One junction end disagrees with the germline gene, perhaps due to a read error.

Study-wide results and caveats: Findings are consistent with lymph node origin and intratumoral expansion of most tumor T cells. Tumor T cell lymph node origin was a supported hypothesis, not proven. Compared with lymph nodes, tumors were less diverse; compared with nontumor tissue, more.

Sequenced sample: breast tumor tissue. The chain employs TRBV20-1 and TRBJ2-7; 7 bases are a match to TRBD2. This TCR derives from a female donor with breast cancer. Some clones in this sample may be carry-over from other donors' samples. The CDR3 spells CSARDREVSSYEQYF. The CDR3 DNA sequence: TGCAGTGCTAGGGACCGGGAGGTAAGCTCCTATGAGCAGTACTTC.